Below are 3 T cell receptor beta chains sequenced from a single sample in a study of blood T cell repertoires in COVID-19. Profiling relied on immunoSEQ multiplex PCR, and the TCRdb table lists in-frame clones only, not all of them. The sample includes some 190,000 clones, over 75% seen only once; the top ten take about 6.8%. Sequences were obtained from peripheral blood. The receptors stem from a woman aged 35 to 49 who had recovered from COVID-19.

J is TRBJ2-1 and V is TRBV18, with 16 bases lining up with TRBD2. Trimming removed 0 bases from V and 6 bases from J; junction bases left unmatched: 5. The CDR3 runs to 18 residues. Looked up from germline, CDR1 is KGHSH and CDR2 is LQKENI. The DNA of the CDR3 is TGTGCCAGCTCACCACCGGGACTAGCGGGAGGGCCGGGCAATGAGCAGTTCTTC. It translates to CASSPPGLAGGPGNEQFF.

This clone was found a few times. The chain has TRBV28 and TRBJ2-3, with D possibly being TRBD2 (6 bases). There are 16 residues in the CDR3. Trimming removed 2 bases from V and 0 bases from J, with 12 bases in between. Germline CDR1 and CDR2: MDHEN and SYDVKM. The CDR3 spells CASSLIAGRSTDTQYF. The CDR3, as DNA: TGTGCCAGCAGTTTAATCGCGGGACGAAGCACAGATACGCAGTATTTT.

This chain connects TRBV9 to TRBJ2-3; 12 nucleotides agree with TRBD1. Germline-derived CDR1 and CDR2 are SGDLS and YYNGEE. The CDR3 is 14 amino acids. V shed 4 bases and J 7 bases; nucleotides not matched to a gene: 4. The CDR3 DNA follows: TGTGCCAGCAGCCCGGGACAGGGGGCAAATACGCAGTATTTT. Protein sequence: CASSPGQGANTQYF.